This T cell receptor beta chain is drawn from a study of blood T cell repertoires in COVID-19. The length of the CDR3 is 16 residues. Under the authors' procedure: The authors estimated nucleated cell counts from reference gene primer amplification. Clones were sequenced by immunoSEQ multiplex PCR, and TCRdb holds only the in-frame ones, with some missing. V, J and clone size were drawn from that table, and D and trimming were deduced from the DNA. The table shows fewer than 200,000 clones, with about four fifths occurring only once. This clonotype was sampled from an older woman with COVID-19, enrolled during active disease. Specimen: peripheral blood. The chain is built from TRBV21-1 and TRBJ2-3; the table's D call of TRBD1 was not tested on the DNA. TRBV21-1 represents a pseudogene. CDR3 DNA: TGTGCCAGCAGCAAAGGAGGGGACAGGGGCACAGATACGCAGTATTTT. Residues: CASSKGGDRGTDTQYF.